Described below is a single T cell receptor (beta chain) sequence and its context. The antigen is not known. This specimen belongs to a study of vaccination effects on CD4 cells after COVID-19. Libraries were prepared by immunoSEQ multiplex PCR; TCRdb keeps only in-frame clonotypes and omits some of them. The sample lists approximately 87,000 clones; around 74% were seen once. Viral peptide pool expansion of antigen-specific CD4+ T cells preceded sequencing in the ViraFEST assay. Cultured cells yielded isolated CD4+ T cells after around 10 days. Wells of two million PBMC each were grown with 10 IU/ml IL-2 and approximately 10 ug/ml peptides. This TCR was sampled from a human donor who received a COVID-19 vaccine. The source material was CD4+ T cells from PBMCs cultured with HCoV-229E spike peptides, sampled before COVID-19 vaccination.

CDR3 protein: CASSFSPTDTQYF. For the CDR3, the DNA is TGTGCCAGCAGTTTTTCCCCCACAGATACGCAGTATTTT. The chain joins TRBV27 to TRBJ2-3, with D hard to call. V shed 3 bases and J shed 2 bases, with 6 bases lying between them. CDR1 and CDR2 from the germline V gene are MNHEY and SMNVEV (reference sequence). CDR3 length equals 13 residues.